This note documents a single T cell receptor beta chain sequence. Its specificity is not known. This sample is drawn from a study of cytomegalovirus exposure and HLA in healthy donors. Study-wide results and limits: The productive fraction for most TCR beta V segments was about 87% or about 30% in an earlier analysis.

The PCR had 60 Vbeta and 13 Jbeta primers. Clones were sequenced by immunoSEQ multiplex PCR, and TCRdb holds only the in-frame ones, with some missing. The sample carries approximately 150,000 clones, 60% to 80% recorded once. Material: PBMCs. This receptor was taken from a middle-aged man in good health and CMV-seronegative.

The CDR3 sequence: CASSQDETGYNEKLFF. CDR3 DNA: TGCGCCAGCAGCCAAGATGAGACAGGGTATAATGAAAAACTGTTTTTT. The gene calls are TRBV4-1 and TRBJ1-4; TRBD1 matches 7 bases. CDR1 is MGHRA and CDR2 is YSYEKL in the germline V gene. The ends lost 0 bases at V and 4 bases at J; junction bases unmatched: 5. This CDR3 contains 16 residues.